A selection of T cell receptor beta chains follows, all from one sample in a study of beta chain features in type 1 diabetes. Produced via immunoSEQ multiplex PCR; TCRdb's table is partial and in-frame only. The sample has over 300,000 clones; around 8.5% are singletons. The specimen was central memory CD4+ T cells from blood. The receptors originated from a young man with type 1 diabetes. Each CDR3 is given with its conserved first and last residue. D genes are given only for firm matches. Part of the rows lack a size; the others show once, few, many or a class for expanded clones.

D gene | J gene | V gene | clone size | CDR3 protein | CDR3 DNA
NA | TRBJ1-2 | TRBV6-6 | few | CASRQGSWGYTF | TGTGCCAGCAGACAGGGTTCCTGGGGCTACACCTTC
NA | TRBJ2-3 | TRBV11-2 | NA | CASADGGLTDTQYF | TGTGCCAGTGCTGATGGGGGGCTCACAGATACGCAGTATTTT
NA | TRBJ1-3 | TRBV7-6 | few | CASSGAKRSSGNTIYF | TGTGCCAGCAGCGGTGCAAAAAGAAGTTCCGGAAACACCATATATTTT
NA | TRBJ2-7 | TRBV10-3 | NA | CAISDMTQTYEQYF | TGTGCCATCAGTGACATGACGCAGACCTACGAGCAGTACTTC
NA | TRBJ1-1 | TRBV18 | NA | CASSSHRDSYWGFF | TGTGCCAGCTCATCTCACCGGGACTCCTATTGGGGTTTCTTT
NA | TRBJ2-5 | TRBV7-9 | NA | CASSLLGTRETQYF | TGTGCCAGCAGCTTACTGGGGACGAGAGAGACCCAGTACTTC
NA | TRBJ2-1 | TRBV11-2 | many | CASSLNNEQFF | TGTGCCAGCAGCCTTAACAATGAGCAGTTCTTC
NA | TRBJ2-2 | TRBV5-1 | many | CASSASGPRVGELFF | TGCGCCAGCAGCGCCTCGGGGCCAAGGGTCGGGGAGCTGTTTTTT
NA | TRBJ2-2 | TRBV5-1 | NA | CASSLQVSLGTGELFF | TGCGCCAGCAGCTTGCAGGTTTCCTTGGGCACCGGGGAGCTGTTTTTT
NA | TRBJ1-2 | TRBV29-1 | NA | CSVLHGGPGYGYTF | TGCAGCGTCCTACACGGGGGGCCTGGCTATGGCTACACCTTC
NA | TRBJ1-1 | TRBV2 | NA | CAREQGIEAFF | TGTGCCAGGGAACAGGGTATCGAAGCTTTCTTT
NA | TRBJ1-1 | TRBV6-5 | NA | CASSWRTEAFF | TGTGCCAGCAGTTGGAGAACTGAAGCTTTCTTT
NA | TRBJ2-7 | TRBV19 | few | CASSPGNRDSGSYEQYF | TGTGCCAGTAGTCCCGGTAACCGGGACTCAGGGTCCTACGAGCAGTACTTC
NA | TRBJ2-2 | TRBV18 | NA | CASSPQNTGELFF | TGTGCCAGCTCACCACAGAACACCGGGGAGCTGTTTTTT
NA | TRBJ2-5 | TRBV11-2 | NA | CASSLSSLGETQYF | TGTGCCAGCAGCTTGTCGAGCCTCGGGGAGACCCAGTACTTC
TRBD1 | TRBJ1-2 | TRBV7-2 | few | CASSPGQGGWGYTF | TGTGCCAGCAGCCCGGGACAGGGAGGATGGGGCTACACCTTC
NA | TRBJ2-5 | TRBV29-1 | NA | CSVVFGWQVLQETQYF | TGCAGCGTTGTATTCGGGTGGCAGGTCCTCCAAGAGACCCAGTACTTC
TRBD2 | TRBJ2-3 | TRBV5-4 | few | CASSVTGLALSTDTQYF | TGTGCCAGCAGCGTAACTGGACTAGCGTTGAGCACAGATACGCAGTATTTT
NA | TRBJ1-1 | TRBV6-1 | few | CASSELREGEAFF | TGTGCCAGCAGTGAATTGAGGGAGGGGGAAGCTTTCTTT
NA | TRBJ2-7 | TRBV25-1 | NA | CASSRPGTYEQYF | TGTGCCAGCAGTCGCCCGGGGACCTACGAGCAGTACTTC
TRBD1 | TRBJ2-5 | TRBV19 | few | CASSGQGAGETQYF | TGTGCCAGTAGTGGCCAGGGGGCTGGGGAGACCCAGTACTTC
NA | TRBJ2-1 | TRBV14 | NA | CASSQDEKNEQFF | TGTGCCAGCAGCCAAGATGAAAAAAATGAGCAGTTCTTC
NA | TRBJ2-3 | TRBV2 | few | CASRPGVTDTQYF | TGTGCCAGCAGACCCGGGGTCACAGATACGCAGTATTTT